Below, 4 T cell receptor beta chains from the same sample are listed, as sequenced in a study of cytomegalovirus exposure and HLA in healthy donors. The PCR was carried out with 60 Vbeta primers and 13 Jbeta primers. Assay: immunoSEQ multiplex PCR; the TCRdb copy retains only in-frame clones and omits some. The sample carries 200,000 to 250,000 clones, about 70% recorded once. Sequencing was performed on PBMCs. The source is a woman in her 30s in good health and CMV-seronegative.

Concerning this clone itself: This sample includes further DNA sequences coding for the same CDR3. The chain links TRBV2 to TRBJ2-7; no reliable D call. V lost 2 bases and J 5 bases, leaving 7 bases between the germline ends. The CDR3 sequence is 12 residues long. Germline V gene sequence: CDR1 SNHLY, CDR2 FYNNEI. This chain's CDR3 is CASSETVHEQYF. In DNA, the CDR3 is TGTGCCAGCAGTGAAACGGTACACGAGCAGTACTTC.

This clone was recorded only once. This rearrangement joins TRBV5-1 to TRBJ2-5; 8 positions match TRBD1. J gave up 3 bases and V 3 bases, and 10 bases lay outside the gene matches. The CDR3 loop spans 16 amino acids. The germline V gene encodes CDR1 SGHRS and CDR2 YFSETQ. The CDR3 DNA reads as TGCGCCAGCAGCTGGGACAGGCTGAGTCACGAAGAGACCCAGTACTTC. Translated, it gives CASSWDRLSHEETQYF.

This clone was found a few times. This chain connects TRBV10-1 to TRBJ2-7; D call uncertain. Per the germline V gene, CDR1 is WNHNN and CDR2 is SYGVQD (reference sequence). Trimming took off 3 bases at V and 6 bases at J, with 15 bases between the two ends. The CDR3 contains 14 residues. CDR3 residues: CASSDSILPAEQYF. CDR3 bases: TGCGCCAGCAGTGACTCAATTCTACCCGCCGAGCAGTACTTC.

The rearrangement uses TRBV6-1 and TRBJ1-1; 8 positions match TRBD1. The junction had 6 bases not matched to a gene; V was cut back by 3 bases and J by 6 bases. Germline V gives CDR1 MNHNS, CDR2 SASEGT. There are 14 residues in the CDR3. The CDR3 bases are TGTGCCAGCAGTGAGCAGGGGGCGGGGGCTGAAGCTTTCTTT. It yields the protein CASSEQGAGAEAFF.